This T cell receptor (beta chain) was recovered during a study of cytomegalovirus exposure and HLA in healthy donors. General study findings and limits: The classifier was said to identify cytomegalovirus status with high specificity and sensitivity. An Asian-associated ancestry cluster reportedly showed fewer N-insertions than the approximately 700-donor mean in a later analysis.

60 Vbeta and 13 Jbeta primers were used in PCR. Libraries were prepared by immunoSEQ multiplex PCR; TCRdb keeps only in-frame clonotypes and omits some of them. Of under 200,000 clones listed, over 75% are singletons. Remarks on this clone: What it recognizes is unknown.

This CDR3 is built from 12 residues. Trimming stripped 0 bases from V and 8 bases from J, with 4 bases between. Germline V gene data show CDR1 as LGHNT and CDR2 as FRNRAP. Sequencing was performed on PBMCs. The origin of this receptor is a woman aged 25 to 39 in good health and CMV-seronegative. The rearrangement links TRBV12-5 to TRBJ2-2, with no clear D. The CDR3 region is CASGLVQGELFF. CDR3 nucleotides: TGTGCTAGTGGTTTGGTACAAGGGGAGCTGTTTTTT.